Listed below are T cell receptor beta chains from one sample, sequenced in a study of blood T cell repertoires in COVID-19. Profiled with immunoSEQ multiplex PCR; TCRdb holds only in-frame clones, not every one. The sample has 20,000 or so clones, about nine tenths seen once. Sequenced sample: PBMCs or T cells enriched from blood (not recorded which). The source is a woman between 25 and 40 years old who had recovered from COVID-19. Both conserved end residues are part of each CDR3. The D gene is left open where the match is weak. For some rows the clone size is stated as once, few or many, or as a class when expanded; others skip it.

D gene: TRBD1
J gene: TRBJ2-3
clone size: NA
V gene: TRBV6-4
CDR3 DNA: TGTGCCAGCAGTCGACAGGGCAGCACAGATACGCAGTATTTT
CDR3 protein: CASSRQGSTDTQYF

D gene: TRBD1
J gene: TRBJ2-7
clone size: NA
V gene: TRBV4-1
CDR3 DNA: TGCGCCAGCAGGAGGATAGGACAGGGGAAAACTCACGAGCAGTACTTC
CDR3 protein: CASRRIGQGKTHEQYF

D gene: TRBD1
J gene: TRBJ1-5
clone size: NA
V gene: TRBV30
CDR3 DNA: TGTGCCTGGAGCGCGACAGGGTATTACCAGCCCCAGCATTTT
CDR3 protein: CAWSATGYYQPQHF

D gene: NA
J gene: TRBJ2-7
clone size: NA
V gene: TRBV6-2/TRBV6-3
CDR3 DNA: TGTGCCAGCAGCGCTATTGACGGCGGGGGCGCCCCCTACGAGCAGTACTTC
CDR3 protein: CASSAIDGGGAPYEQYF

D gene: NA
J gene: TRBJ1-1
clone size: few
V gene: TRBV28
CDR3 DNA: TGTGCCAGCAGTCTCCCGACAGGACCCATGAACACTGAAGCTTTCTTT
CDR3 protein: CASSLPTGPMNTEAFF

D gene: TRBD1
J gene: TRBJ2-5
clone size: NA
V gene: TRBV19
CDR3 DNA: TGTGCCAGTAGTATAGCAAGCGGGACAGGGCAAGAGACCCAGTACTTC
CDR3 protein: CASSIASGTGQETQYF

D gene: NA
J gene: TRBJ2-3
clone size: NA
V gene: TRBV5-4
CDR3 DNA: TGTGCCAGCAGCTTGGTTGGGGGACTCAGCACAGATACGCAGTATTTT
CDR3 protein: CASSLVGGLSTDTQYF

D gene: TRBD2
J gene: TRBJ2-7
clone size: NA
V gene: TRBV30
CDR3 DNA: TGTGCCTGGAATAGCGGGGGTCCAAATTCCTACGAGCAGTACTTC
CDR3 protein: CAWNSGGPNSYEQYF

D gene: TRBD1
J gene: TRBJ1-3
clone size: NA
V gene: TRBV6-5
CDR3 DNA: TGTGCCAGCAGTTACGCCGGGACAGGGGGTCGGAACACCATATATTTT
CDR3 protein: CASSYAGTGGRNTIYF

D gene: NA
J gene: TRBJ2-2
clone size: NA
V gene: TRBV7-2
CDR3 DNA: TGTGCCAGCAGCCAGGGGTGGGAAGCCGGGGAGCTGTTTTTT
CDR3 protein: CASSQGWEAGELFF

D gene: TRBD1
J gene: TRBJ2-1
clone size: NA
V gene: TRBV7-2
CDR3 DNA: TGTGCCAGCAGCCCCCGGGACAGGGGATCTTTCTTC
CDR3 protein: CASSPRDRGSFF

D gene: TRBD1
J gene: TRBJ1-3
clone size: NA
V gene: TRBV6-2/TRBV6-3
CDR3 DNA: TGTGCCAGCAGTTACCTGTCACCCTCGGGACAGGGGAACACCATATATTTT
CDR3 protein: CASSYLSPSGQGNTIYF

D gene: NA
J gene: TRBJ2-7
clone size: NA
V gene: TRBV7-6
CDR3 DNA: TGTGCCAGCAGTCTTCGACAGCAGGGCTACGAGCAGTACTTC
CDR3 protein: CASSLRQQGYEQYF

D gene: TRBD1
J gene: TRBJ1-1
clone size: NA
V gene: TRBV10-3
CDR3 DNA: TGTGCCATCAGTGAGCCTCGGACAGGGGGCACTGAAGCTTTCTTT
CDR3 protein: CAISEPRTGGTEAFF

D gene: NA
J gene: TRBJ2-3
clone size: NA
V gene: TRBV24-1
CDR3 DNA: TGTGCCACCACCCGGGGGGCGGGATTGGGCACAGATACGCAGTATTTT
CDR3 protein: CATTRGAGLGTDTQYF

D gene: NA
J gene: TRBJ2-2
clone size: NA
V gene: TRBV14
CDR3 DNA: TGTGCCAGCAGCCAGGATCGAGGCGGGGAGCTGTTTTTT
CDR3 protein: CASSQDRGGELFF

D gene: NA
J gene: TRBJ1-1
clone size: NA
V gene: TRBV4-3
CDR3 DNA: TGCGCCAGCAGCCGTTCTGCGGACTCAGGAGGGACTGAAGCTTTCTTT
CDR3 protein: CASSRSADSGGTEAFF

D gene: NA
J gene: TRBJ2-6
clone size: few
V gene: TRBV5-1
CDR3 DNA: TGCGCCAGCAGCGCGTCGACAGTGAGCTCTGGGGCCAACGTCCTGACTTTC
CDR3 protein: CASSASTVSSGANVLTF

D gene: NA
J gene: TRBJ1-1
clone size: NA
V gene: TRBV19
CDR3 DNA: TGTGCCAGTAGTGCCAGGTTGAACACTGAAGCTTTCTTT
CDR3 protein: CASSARLNTEAFF

D gene: NA
J gene: TRBJ2-7
clone size: NA
V gene: TRBV27
CDR3 DNA: TGTGCCAGCAGTTTATCGGACAGTCACGAGCAGTACTTC
CDR3 protein: CASSLSDSHEQYF

D gene: NA
J gene: TRBJ1-2
clone size: NA
V gene: TRBV19
CDR3 DNA: TGTGCCAGTAGTATGGGCCGGGGAGCTAACTATGGCTACACCTTC
CDR3 protein: CASSMGRGANYGYTF

D gene: NA
J gene: TRBJ2-5
clone size: NA
V gene: TRBV3-1/TRBV3-2
CDR3 DNA: TGTGCCAGCAGTTCAAAACGGGGCGGGGTAGCGGAGCCACTAGAGACCCAGTACTTC
CDR3 protein: CASSSKRGGVAEPLETQYF

D gene: NA
J gene: TRBJ2-3
clone size: NA
V gene: TRBV7-3
CDR3 DNA: TGTGCCAGCAGCTTAGGAGCAGGGTGGGCAGATACGCAGTATTTT
CDR3 protein: CASSLGAGWADTQYF

D gene: NA
J gene: TRBJ1-2
clone size: NA
V gene: TRBV3-1/TRBV3-2
CDR3 DNA: TGTGCCAGCAGCCAAAAGGGTAGGGGCCGCTTAGGCTACACCTTC
CDR3 protein: CASSQKGRGRLGYTF

D gene: NA
J gene: TRBJ2-2
clone size: NA
V gene: TRBV7-2
CDR3 DNA: TGTGCCAGCAGCTTAGGCGGGACAGCGAACACCGGGGAGCTGTTTTTT
CDR3 protein: CASSLGGTANTGELFF

D gene: TRBD1
J gene: TRBJ1-6
clone size: NA
V gene: TRBV5-5
CDR3 DNA: TGTGCCAGCAGCCCGGACAGGGATAATTCACCCCTCCACTTT
CDR3 protein: CASSPDRDNSPLHF

D gene: NA
J gene: TRBJ1-2
clone size: NA
V gene: TRBV28
CDR3 DNA: TGTGCCAGCAGTTTATATCTCTCCTATGGCTACACCTTC
CDR3 protein: CASSLYLSYGYTF

D gene: NA
J gene: TRBJ1-2
clone size: NA
V gene: TRBV19
CDR3 DNA: TGTGCCAGTAGTATGCGGGGGGCTGGCTACACCTTC
CDR3 protein: CASSMRGAGYTF

D gene: NA
J gene: TRBJ1-1
clone size: NA
V gene: TRBV5-4
CDR3 DNA: TGTGCCAGCAGCTTGCCAGGGTTGGACACTGAAGCTTTCTTT
CDR3 protein: CASSLPGLDTEAFF

D gene: NA
J gene: TRBJ1-5
clone size: NA
V gene: TRBV6-1
CDR3 DNA: TGTGCCAGCAGTGAAGTAGGAGGGGAGGGTCAGCCCCAGCATTTT
CDR3 protein: CASSEVGGEGQPQHF

D gene: TRBD2
J gene: TRBJ2-1
clone size: NA
V gene: TRBV28
CDR3 DNA: TGTGCCAGCAGCGCTAGCGGGGCCTCCTACAATGAGCAGTTCTTC
CDR3 protein: CASSASGASYNEQFF

D gene: NA
J gene: TRBJ2-3
clone size: NA
V gene: TRBV2
CDR3 DNA: TGTGCCAGCAGCGGGGATACGGATACGCAGTATTTT
CDR3 protein: CASSGDTDTQYF

D gene: NA
J gene: TRBJ2-2
clone size: NA
V gene: TRBV29-1
CDR3 DNA: TGCAGCGTAGGACATTACACCGGGGAGCTGTTTTTT
CDR3 protein: CSVGHYTGELFF

D gene: NA
J gene: TRBJ1-5
clone size: NA
V gene: TRBV6-4
CDR3 DNA: TGTGCCAGCAGTGACTCGGGCAGGCATCAGCCCCAGCATTTT
CDR3 protein: CASSDSGRHQPQHF

D gene: TRBD2
J gene: TRBJ2-1
clone size: NA
V gene: TRBV5-1
CDR3 DNA: TGCGCCAGCACCCGGGGGGATAACCTCTACAATGAGCAGTTCTTC
CDR3 protein: CASTRGDNLYNEQFF

D gene: TRBD2
J gene: TRBJ2-2
clone size: NA
V gene: TRBV7-2
CDR3 DNA: TGTGCCAGCAGCCCTAGCGGGGGGGCCGGCGGGGAGCTGTTTTTT
CDR3 protein: CASSPSGGAGGELFF

D gene: NA
J gene: TRBJ1-4
clone size: NA
V gene: TRBV14
CDR3 DNA: TGTGCCAGCAGCCAGACCACAGGAGCAACTAATGAAAAACTGTTTTTT
CDR3 protein: CASSQTTGATNEKLFF

D gene: TRBD1
J gene: TRBJ1-1
clone size: NA
V gene: TRBV29-1
CDR3 DNA: TGCAGCGTTGAGGGGGTCAGGGGGACTGAAGCTTTCTTT
CDR3 protein: CSVEGVRGTEAFF

D gene: NA
J gene: TRBJ2-3
clone size: NA
V gene: TRBV5-1
CDR3 DNA: TGCGCCAGCAGCACGGGCTTCATGGGGAAGTGGGGCGGCACAGATACGCAGTATTTT
CDR3 protein: CASSTGFMGKWGGTDTQYF

D gene: NA
J gene: TRBJ1-5
clone size: NA
V gene: TRBV7-2
CDR3 DNA: TGTGCCAGCAGCTTAGTGAAAGGAGGTCAGCCCCAGCATTTT
CDR3 protein: CASSLVKGGQPQHF

D gene: TRBD1
J gene: TRBJ2-1
clone size: NA
V gene: TRBV11-3
CDR3 DNA: TGTGCCAGCAGCCCAGGGACAGGCTCCTACAATGAGCAGTTCTTC
CDR3 protein: CASSPGTGSYNEQFF

D gene: NA
J gene: TRBJ2-3
clone size: NA
V gene: TRBV6-1
CDR3 DNA: TGTGCCAGCAGTGAAGGCCAGACTAGCACAGATACGCAGTATTTT
CDR3 protein: CASSEGQTSTDTQYF

D gene: TRBD1
J gene: TRBJ2-5
clone size: NA
V gene: TRBV4-1
CDR3 DNA: TGCGCCAGCAGCCAGGCCCACAGGGGGCAGGGAGAGACCCAGTACTTC
CDR3 protein: CASSQAHRGQGETQYF

D gene: NA
J gene: TRBJ1-5
clone size: NA
V gene: TRBV4-3
CDR3 DNA: TGCGCCAGCAGCCAATCGAGGGGCAATCAGCCCCAGCATTTT
CDR3 protein: CASSQSRGNQPQHF

D gene: NA
J gene: TRBJ1-1
clone size: NA
V gene: TRBV6-5
CDR3 DNA: TGTGCCAGCAGCCTCCCGGGCGGGATCACTGAAGCTTTCTTT
CDR3 protein: CASSLPGGITEAFF

D gene: NA
J gene: TRBJ2-5
clone size: once
V gene: TRBV3-1/TRBV3-2
CDR3 DNA: TGTGCCAGCAGCCAAGTGCAGGAGACCCAGTACTTC
CDR3 protein: CASSQVQETQYF

D gene: NA
J gene: TRBJ1-3
clone size: NA
V gene: TRBV9
CDR3 DNA: TGTGCCAGCAGCGTAGTTTCGGTAAACCCTGGAAACACCATATATTTT
CDR3 protein: CASSVVSVNPGNTIYF

D gene: TRBD1
J gene: TRBJ2-6
clone size: NA
V gene: TRBV2
CDR3 DNA: TGTGCCAGCATTGGACAGGGCGGCTCTGGGGCCAACGTCCTGACTTTC
CDR3 protein: CASIGQGGSGANVLTF

D gene: TRBD1
J gene: TRBJ1-5
clone size: NA
V gene: TRBV28
CDR3 DNA: TGTGCCAGCAGCCTATCGGAGGACAGGGCATTTCAGCCCCAGCATTTT
CDR3 protein: CASSLSEDRAFQPQHF

D gene: NA
J gene: TRBJ1-1
clone size: NA
V gene: TRBV3-1/TRBV3-2
CDR3 DNA: TGTGCCAGCAGCCAAGATCAGGGATTTGGAGCCACTGAAGCTTTCTTT
CDR3 protein: CASSQDQGFGATEAFF

D gene: NA
J gene: TRBJ1-4
clone size: NA
V gene: TRBV5-1
CDR3 DNA: TGCGCCAGCAGCCCAATGACCGGGGCAACTAATGAAAAACTGTTTTTT
CDR3 protein: CASSPMTGATNEKLFF

D gene: TRBD1
J gene: TRBJ2-7
clone size: NA
V gene: TRBV24-1
CDR3 DNA: TGTGCCACCAGTGATCCGGGACAGGGGTTCCACGAGCAGTACTTC
CDR3 protein: CATSDPGQGFHEQYF

D gene: TRBD1
J gene: TRBJ1-2
clone size: NA
V gene: TRBV5-1
CDR3 DNA: TGCGCCAGCAGCTTGGGGGACAGTACCTATGGCTACACCTTC
CDR3 protein: CASSLGDSTYGYTF

D gene: TRBD2
J gene: TRBJ2-1
clone size: NA
V gene: TRBV2
CDR3 DNA: TGTGCCAGCAGTGTAGGACTAGCGGGGGCCAGAGCGAATGAGCAGTTCTTC
CDR3 protein: CASSVGLAGARANEQFF

D gene: NA
J gene: TRBJ2-6
clone size: NA
V gene: TRBV7-6
CDR3 DNA: TGTGCCAGCAGCTCTTCGACTCTGCCGGGCTCTGGGGCCAACGTCCTGACTTTC
CDR3 protein: CASSSSTLPGSGANVLTF